The present entry profiles one TCR beta chain with its context. This clonotype occurred a few times. The specificity of this receptor is unknown. There are no base qualities to consult, and no much larger clone falls within one base. Library preparation used single-cell sequencing. TCRdb shows the sequencer as Illumina NovaSeq 6000. For cell capture and library preparation, the team used the BD Rhapsody Targeted mRNA and AbSeq Reagent Kit in a microwell format. Libraries covered TCR, sample tags, AbSeq, and targeted mRNA from the Human T-Cell Expression Panel plus custom TOX and TOX2 primers. Sequencing of the libraries was performed on an Illumina NovaSeq. The source study handled its data this way. The analysis covered 10468 cells in total, of which roughly 7,000 were CD8 T cells and 4494 were CD8 T cells with an identifiable TCR CDR3. The BD Rhapsody Targeted Analysis Pipeline, including V(D)J processing, was run on the Seven Bridges Genomics platform to process the raw data. SeqGeq 1.6.0 was used for quality control, Sample Tag demultiplexing with Lex-BDSMK, clone identification with VDJ Explorer, and Seurat clustering. A clone was considered non-expanded if it made up <1% of CD8 T cells, and considered a clonal expansion if it made up >2.5% of the sample. In TCRdb, the public reads were trimmed at Q25 with fastp and aligned with MiXCR, with productive beta chains retained. Entries that share a CDR3 protein sequence are merged under the most common genes and DNA. TCRdb's processing, not the study's, gives the V and J calls here. The sample yields roughly 20,000 distinct CDR3 sequences; roughly 36% were counted once. Around a quarter of the sample is in the top ten clones.

The record originates from a study of immune aging and cytomegalovirus after organ transplant (dated by TCRdb to the early 2020s). Regarding the study in general: All transplant recipients received three-drug immunosuppression with prednisone, tacrolimus, and mycophenolate. Study-level results and caveats: Post-transplant increases in aged-phenotype cells were observed regardless of clone size, following viremia and occurring earlier in large clones (days 200-264) than in small clones. TEMRA cells made up a larger share of large clones, and the seven largest clones (1904 cells) gained aged and TEMRA cells while losing TCM cells. Since the sequencing data did not include a CD57 measurement, a conservative gene-based definition of aging was used in its place.

What the time point label conveys for this sample: five sample-tagged time points from pre-transplant (day -1) to day 368 post-transplant, pooled. Thawed PBMC were stimulated with a CMV IE-1 overlapping peptide library for around twelve hours, with no transport inhibitors added. Thawed cells were rested overnight and then stimulated in R10 medium with CD28/CD49d costimulation. The IE-1 peptide library was composed of 15-amino-acid peptides with overlaps of 11 amino acids. Each time point was barcoded with BD Single-Cell Multiplexing Kit Sample Tags, pooled, and stained with oligo-conjugated anti-CD45RA plus sorting antibodies. A BD FACSAria III was used to sort CMV-responsive CD8+CD137+ and CD4+CD154+ T cells at 4-way purity. EDTA vacutainers were used to collect blood, which was then processed with a Ficoll gradient within 1-24 hours. Its CDR3 holds 14 amino acids, cysteine through phenylalanine. Just the 42-base CDR3 DNA is kept, in frame starting at base 1. Trimming accounts for 4 bases at V and 1 base at J, while the number of junction bases matched to no gene is 4. The germline V gene encodes CDR1 SGHNT and CDR2 YYREEE (reference sequence).

Rearrangement joined TRBV5-4 to TRBJ2-5, and 7 bases in between align with TRBD1. The clonotype comes from a female donor who had a heart transplant and CMV viremia. Sequences were derived from CMV peptide-activated CD4+ and CD8+ T cells sorted from blood, sampled at five time points, pooled. The cell subset or site tag for this specimen amounts to: sorted CD8+CD137+ and CD4+CD154+ T cells after 12 h CMV IE-1 peptide stimulation. The CDR3 in this case is CASSPQGRQETQYF. Read as DNA, the sequence is TGTGCCAGCAGCCCACAGGGGCGCCAAGAGACCCAGTACTTC.